Listed here are 26 T cell receptor beta chains from one sample, sequenced in a study of shared clonotypes between healthy human individuals. Repertoires were generated with immunoSEQ multiplex PCR, while TCRdb's copy carries only in-frame clones and drops some. Of a few million clones detected, roughly 92% appear once; the ten largest clones hold 0.37%. Sequencing used naive CD4+ T cells from PBMCs. The sample's subset: CD45RA+ positively selected. The source of these receptors is a man aged 18 to 29 in good health. Some clones in this sample may be carry-over from other donors' samples.

The rearrangement uses TRBV5-1 and TRBJ2-1, with 7 bases aligning to TRBD2. This CDR3 region has 13 residues. J gave up 4 bases and V 3 bases, and 1 base lay outside the gene matches. Per the germline V gene, CDR1 is SGHRS and CDR2 is YFSETQ. In nucleotides, the CDR3 is TGCGCCAGCAGCTGGGAGGGTTACAATGAGCAGTTCTTC. This gives the protein CASSWEGYNEQFF.

A note on this clone: The sample carries other DNA sequences with the same CDR3. The chain employs TRBV30 and TRBJ1-5; TRBD1 agrees at 7 bases. Germline-derived CDR1 and CDR2 are GTSNPN and SVGIG (reference sequence). The CDR3 length is 13 residues. V shed 2 bases, J shed 5 bases, and the junction held 3 bases outside the gene matches. The CDR3 protein is CAWSRTGDQPQHF. The CDR3, as DNA: TGTGCCTGGAGTAGGACAGGCGATCAGCCCCAGCATTTT.

V gene TRBV19 combines with J gene TRBJ1-4, with D perhaps matching TRBD1 (5 bases). Between the trimmed V and J ends, which lost 3 bases and 9 bases, there was a span of 14 bases. The CDR3 length is 14 residues. Germline lookup yields CDR1 LNHDA and CDR2 SQIVND (reference sequence). CDR3 in amino acids: CASSMAGLGKKLFF. The CDR3 DNA follows: TGTGCCAGTAGTATGGCAGGGCTCGGGAAAAAACTGTTTTTT.

The V call is TRBV27, the J call TRBJ2-7; D uncertain. Germline V CDR1 and CDR2: MNHEY, SMNVEV (reference sequence). The CDR3 totals 16 residues. V shed 2 bases and J shed 3 bases, with 17 bases lying between them. The CDR3 is CASSLRMSYLGYEQYF. The DNA of the CDR3 is TGTGCCAGCAGTTTACGGATGAGTTACCTGGGCTACGAGCAGTACTTC.

This chain connects TRBV27 to TRBJ2-5; 10 nucleotides agree with TRBD2. CDR1 is MNHEY, CDR2 SMNVEV, per germline (reference sequence). The CDR3 has 13 residues. Trimming cost V 4 bases and J 7 bases; bases outside gene matches: 3. CDR3 residues: CASSSRTSGTQYF. CDR3 nucleotide sequence: TGTGCCAGCAGTTCGAGGACTAGCGGGACCCAGTACTTC.

This chain's CDR3 is CATSPGLSGNTIYF. In nucleotides, the CDR3 is TGTGCCACCAGCCCCGGGCTTTCTGGAAACACCATATATTTT. The chain recombines TRBV15 with TRBJ1-3; no clear D gene. Germline assignment: CDR1 LNHNV and CDR2 YYDKDF (reference sequence). The V gene lost 5 bases and the J gene lost 1 base, with 9 bases spanning the gap. CDR3 length equals 14 residues.

The J gene is TRBJ2-7, the V gene TRBV5-1, with TRBD1 matching 9 bases. Looked up from germline, CDR1 is SGHRS and CDR2 is YFSETQ. The CDR3 runs to 14 residues. Germline trimming cut 3 bases from V and 5 bases from J; bases unmatched to any gene: 6. The CDR3 here is CASSSPQGADEQYF. DNA of the CDR3: TGCGCCAGCAGCTCGCCACAGGGGGCGGACGAGCAGTACTTC. The full variable domain, with the rest looked up from reference TRBV5-1 and TRBJ2-7, is KAGVTQTPRYLIKTRGQQVTLSCSPISGHRSVSWYQQTPGQGLQFLFEYFSETQRNKGNFPGRFSGRQFSNSRSEMNVSTLELGDSALYLCASSSPQGADEQYFGPGTRLTVT.

The DNA of the CDR3 is TGTGCCAGCAGCCAGGACGGGGGAAACACTGAAGCTTTCTTT. Translating it yields CASSQDGGNTEAFF. The chain carries TRBV7-9 and TRBJ1-1; D possibly corresponds to TRBD1 (5 bases). The CDR3 runs 14 residues. V was trimmed by 5 bases and J by 2 bases, leaving 12 bases between them. The germline gives CDR1 SEHNR, CDR2 FQNEAQ (reference sequence).

Points on this clone: Sequence at one end of the junction differs from germline and may be a read error. CDR3 amino acids: CASSSAGPFVF. The CDR3 coding sequence is TGTGCCAGCAGCTCAGCCGGGCCCTTCGTCTTT. The rearrangement links TRBV5-8 to TRBJ1-4; no reliable D call. This CDR3 spans 11 amino acids. Per the germline V gene, CDR1 is SGHTS and CDR2 is YDEGEE.

The rearrangement uses TRBV25-1 and TRBJ1-5; D not resolved. Germline CDR1 reads MGHDK; CDR2 reads SYGVNS. The CDR3 sequence is 14 residues long. Deletions cut 1 base from V and 4 bases from J, with 8 bases between. The CDR3 loop reads CASSEFALNQPQHF. Written as DNA, the CDR3 is TGTGCCAGCAGTGAATTCGCATTAAATCAGCCCCAGCATTTT.

The chain is built from TRBV7-2 and TRBJ2-2; TRBD2 matches 8 bases. J lost 2 bases, V lost 5 bases, and 7 bases had no gene match. The germline V gene has CDR1 SGHTA and CDR2 FQGNSA. The CDR3 has 16 residues. CDR3 loop: CASSPGGARNTGELFF. CDR3 DNA: TGTGCCAGCAGCCCGGGGGGGGCCCGAAACACCGGGGAGCTGTTTTTT.

The chain joins TRBV2 to TRBJ2-7, with a possible D match to TRBD2 (6 bases). V gave up 3 bases and J gave up 3 bases, with 15 bases separating them. Per germline, CDR1 SNHLY and CDR2 FYNNEI. The CDR3 consists of 15 residues. The CDR3 nucleotides are TGTGCCAGCAGTGATACGAGCGGGCTGGGCTACGAGCAGTACTTC. It specifies CASSDTSGLGYEQYF.

The chain combines TRBV28 with TRBJ2-4; D is ambiguous. The V gene lost 6 bases and the J gene lost 4 bases, with 19 bases spanning the gap. The CDR3 runs 16 residues. Germline CDR1 MDHEN, CDR2 SYDVKM. The CDR3 sequence: CASRDIPGPIKNIQYF. CDR3 coding DNA: TGTGCCAGCAGAGATATCCCGGGCCCCATAAAAAACATTCAGTACTTC.

The V and J genes are TRBV7-3 and TRBJ2-2, with D uncertain. Trimming cost V 2 bases and J 4 bases, with 8 bases left between them. The germline V gene has CDR1 SGHTA and CDR2 FQGTGA. CDR3 size: 14 residues. DNA of the CDR3: TGTGCCAGCAGCTTAGTTCCCTCCACCGGGGAGCTGTTTTTT. This codes for CASSLVPSTGELFF.

This chain uses TRBV19 with TRBJ1-3; D is unresolved. This CDR3 has 17 residues. Per germline, CDR1 LNHDA and CDR2 SQIVND (reference sequence). V shed 3 bases and J shed 0 bases, with 15 bases lying between them. The CDR3 nucleotides are TGTGCCAGTAGTATTTCCCGGGCGGCGGACTCTGGAAACACCATATATTTT. This translates into CASSISRAADSGNTIYF.

The chain employs TRBV7-3 and TRBJ2-1; 7 bases are shared with TRBD1. The length of the CDR3 is 13 residues. Germline CDR1 is SGHTA and CDR2 is FQGTGA. V gave up 4 bases and J gave up 5 bases; unmatched junction bases: 2. CDR3 nucleotides: TGTGCCAGCAGCTGGGGACAGAACAATGAGCAGTTCTTC. Its protein product is CASSWGQNNEQFF.

The chain recombines TRBV7-9 with TRBJ2-1; no clear D. Trimming removed 4 bases at V and 3 bases at J, with 16 bases between. The CDR3 is made up of 16 amino acids. The germline gives CDR1 SEHNR, CDR2 FQNEAQ (reference sequence). The CDR3 loop reads CASSSVHRTVYNEQFF. Here the CDR3 DNA reads TGTGCCAGCAGCTCAGTCCACCGGACGGTCTACAATGAGCAGTTCTTC.

The V and J genes are TRBV5-8 and TRBJ1-1, with a possible D match to TRBD1 (5 bases). From germline, CDR1 is SGHTS and CDR2 YDEGEE. Trimming took off 2 bases at V and 1 base at J, with 9 bases between the two ends. CDR3 length: 14 residues. CDR3 loop: CASSFERGNTEAFF. The CDR3 DNA reads as TGTGCCAGCAGCTTCGAGAGGGGGAACACTGAAGCTTTCTTT.

V is TRBV5-1 and J is TRBJ2-5; 8 bases are a match to TRBD2. In germline, CDR1 is SGHRS, CDR2 YFSETQ. J gave up 5 bases and V 5 bases, and 8 bases lay outside the gene matches. CDR3 length: 14 residues. The CDR3 nucleotides are TGCGCCAGCAGTCCACTAGCGGTGGGGGAGACCCAGTACTTC. It specifies CASSPLAVGETQYF.

The chain has TRBV5-1 and TRBJ2-1, with D perhaps TRBD2 (5 bases). The germline V gene encodes CDR1 SGHRS and CDR2 YFSETQ. V lost 7 bases and J 0 bases, leaving 11 bases between the germline ends. This CDR3 spans 14 amino acids. The CDR3, as DNA: TGCGCCAGCGGAACGACTACCTCCTACAATGAGCAGTTCTTC. Translating gives CASGTTTSYNEQFF.

The chain links TRBV28 to TRBJ1-2, with D unresolved. Germline V gene data show CDR1 as MDHEN and CDR2 as SYDVKM. CDR3 length: 12 amino acids. V shed 4 bases and J shed 1 base, with 4 bases lying between them. For the CDR3, the DNA is TGTGCCAGCAGTTGGTTTAACTATGGCTACACCTTC. The encoded protein is CASSWFNYGYTF.

The chain carries TRBV7-2 and TRBJ2-7, with D possibly TRBD1 on 7 matching bases. Germline CDR1 is SGHTA and CDR2 is FQGNSA. Trimming removed 6 bases at V and 0 bases at J, with 15 bases between. This CDR3 is 15 amino acids long. The chain's CDR3 is CASRYRQGGSYEQYF. The DNA of the CDR3 is TGTGCCAGCAGATATCGACAGGGAGGCTCCTACGAGCAGTACTTC.

This chain joins TRBV28 and TRBJ1-2, with 7 positions matching TRBD1. The CDR3 extends over 17 amino acids. V dropped 4 bases and J dropped 0; count of bases not matched to a gene: 11. Germline CDR1 MDHEN, CDR2 SYDVKM. In nucleotides, the CDR3 is TGTGCCAGCAGTTCCTCCGGGACAGTTGGGGCTAACTATGGCTACACCTTC. It is translated as CASSSSGTVGANYGYTF.

This rearrangement joins TRBV28 to TRBJ2-3, with 10 bases identical to TRBD2. Germline trimming cut 1 base from V and 6 bases from J; bases unmatched to any gene: 7. The CDR3 spans 16 residues. Looked up from germline, CDR1 is MDHEN and CDR2 is SYDVKM. CDR3 sequence (DNA): TGTGCCAGCAGTTTATTGGCTAGCGGGAGTTCTGATACGCAGTATTTT. Translating gives CASSLLASGSSDTQYF.

As for this clone: Other DNA sequences from this sample encode an identical CDR3 as well. This chain uses TRBV28 with TRBJ1-5; TRBD1 is a possible D gene (6 bases). The V gene's germline CDR1 is MDHEN and CDR2 SYDVKM. The germline V and J ends were trimmed by 6 bases and 4 bases, with 16 bases remaining between them. This CDR3 region has 15 residues. CDR3 region: CASSLGGRGNQPQHF. CDR3 in DNA: TGTGCCAGCAGCCTGGGGGGAAGGGGGAATCAGCCCCAGCATTTT.

The V call is TRBV27, the J call TRBJ2-6, with a possible D match to TRBD1 (5 bases). V lost 3 bases and J lost 4, with 10 bases in between. The CDR3 sequence is 15 residues long. Germline V gene lookup returns CDR1 MNHEY and CDR2 SMNVEV (reference sequence). The CDR3 is CASSFRRAGANVLTF. In DNA form, the CDR3 reads TGTGCCAGCAGTTTTCGCAGGGCCGGGGCCAACGTCCTGACTTTC.